The TCR beta chain described here comes from a study of blood T cells in healthy people across ages. V gave up 0 bases and J gave up 7 bases, with 13 bases separating them. The CDR3 totals 15 residues. CDR1 is MGHRA, CDR2 YSYEKL, per germline. The second PCR ran roughly 6 to 11 cycles with a sample-barcoded 5' primer and J-beta primers. TCRdb fed the 5' RACE reads into MiXCR, producing one record per CDR3 protein. The table lists some 1.6 million distinct CDR3 sequences, 34% of them singletons, with roughly 10% in the top ten. Whole-study findings and limits: Per million T cells, TCR beta diversity dropped roughly linearly as age increased.

A remark on this clonotype: The antigen is unknown.

This chain joins TRBV4-1 and TRBJ1-5; the D gene is possibly TRBD1 (5 bases). The TCR was taken from a woman aged 30 to 39 in good health. Sequencing was carried out using blood. The CDR3 here is CASSQEGERGQPQHF. CDR3 nucleotide sequence: TGCGCCAGCAGCCAAGAAGGGGAACGGGGCCAGCCCCAGCATTTT.